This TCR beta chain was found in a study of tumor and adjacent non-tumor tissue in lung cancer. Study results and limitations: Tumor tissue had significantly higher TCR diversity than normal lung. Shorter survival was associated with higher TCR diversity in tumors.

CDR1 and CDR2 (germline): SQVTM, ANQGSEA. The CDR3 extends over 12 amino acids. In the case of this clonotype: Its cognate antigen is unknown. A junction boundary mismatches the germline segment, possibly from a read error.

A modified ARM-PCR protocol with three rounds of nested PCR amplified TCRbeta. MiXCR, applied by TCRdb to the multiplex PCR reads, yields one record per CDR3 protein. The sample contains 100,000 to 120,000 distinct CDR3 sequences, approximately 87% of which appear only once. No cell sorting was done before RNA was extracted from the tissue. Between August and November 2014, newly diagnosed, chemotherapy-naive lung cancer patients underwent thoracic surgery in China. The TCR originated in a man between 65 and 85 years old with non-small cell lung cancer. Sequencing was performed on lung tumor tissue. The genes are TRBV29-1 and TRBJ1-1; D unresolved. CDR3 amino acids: CSVMAKRPEAFF. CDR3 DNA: TGCAGCGTTATGGCGAAGAGGCCTGAAGCCTTCTTT.